This T cell receptor beta chain is drawn from a study of shared clonotypes between healthy human individuals. The CDR3 covers 18 residues. The germline gives CDR1 KGHSH, CDR2 LQKENI. Trimming at V came to 3 bases and at J to 0 bases, leaving 6 bases not matched to a gene. Sequencing used immunoSEQ multiplex PCR; TCRdb keeps in-frame clones, though not all of them. The table lists roughly 320,000 clones, roughly 91% of them singletons, with 16% in the top ten. The V gene is TRBV18, the J gene TRBJ1-3; TRBD1 matches at 12 bases. The receptor comes from a man aged 18 to 30 in good health. Sequenced material: memory CD8+ T cells sorted from blood. Indicated subset: CD45RO+ cells pooled with CCR7-negative TemRA cells. Written as DNA, the CDR3 is TGTGCCAGCTCACCGGGACAGGGGGCTCCCATCTCTGGAAACACCATATATTTT. Protein product: CASSPGQGAPISGNTIYF.